The rows below give T cell receptor beta chains drawn from one sample of a study of long-term antiretroviral therapy in people with HIV. TCRdb keeps only in-frame clones here, not all; method: immunoSEQ multiplex PCR. The table lists under 25,000 clones, more than 65% of them singletons, with around 5% in the top ten. The input for sequencing was unsorted PBMCs, taken 0.5 years after starting antiretroviral therapy. These receptors came from a woman in her forties with HIV. Each CDR3 is given with its conserved first and last residue. The order of the fields is CDR3 protein, CDR3 DNA, clone size, J gene, D gene, V gene. A D gene is named only where the DNA matches it firmly. Size is stated for part of the rows, as once, few or many counts, or as a class when the clone is expanded.

CDR3 protein: CASSLGGAQRPQETQYF
CDR3 DNA: TGTGCCAGCAGCTTAGGGGGAGCCCAGAGGCCGCAAGAGACCCAGTACTTC
clone size: .
J gene: TRBJ2-5
D gene: .
V gene: TRBV7-7

CDR3 protein: CASSLAPKNIQYF
CDR3 DNA: TGTGCCAGCAGCTTAGCCCCCAAAAACATTCAGTACTTC
clone size: .
J gene: TRBJ2-4
D gene: .
V gene: TRBV11-3

CDR3 protein: CASPPRAGVSTEAFF
CDR3 DNA: TGTGCCAGTCCCCCCAGGGCGGGAGTTAGCACTGAAGCTTTCTTT
clone size: once
J gene: TRBJ1-1
D gene: .
V gene: TRBV19

CDR3 protein: CASSKLGQGAREQFF
CDR3 DNA: TGTGCCAGCAGCAAACTGGGACAGGGGGCAAGGGAGCAGTTCTTC
clone size: .
J gene: TRBJ2-1
D gene: TRBD1
V gene: TRBV5-8

CDR3 protein: CASSVGQGAHNEQFF
CDR3 DNA: TGTGCCAGCAGCGTAGGACAGGGGGCTCACAATGAGCAGTTCTTC
clone size: .
J gene: TRBJ2-1
D gene: TRBD1
V gene: TRBV9

CDR3 protein: CASSPLSQDIQYF
CDR3 DNA: TGTGCCAGCTCACCACTTTCTCAGGACATTCAGTACTTC
clone size: once
J gene: TRBJ2-4
D gene: .
V gene: TRBV18

CDR3 protein: CASSQGTAANSPLHF
CDR3 DNA: TGTGCCAGCAGCCAAGGGACAGCTGCTAATTCACCCCTCCACTTT
clone size: .
J gene: TRBJ1-6
D gene: TRBD1
V gene: TRBV6-5

CDR3 protein: CASSLEGGNQPQHF
CDR3 DNA: TGCGCCAGCAGCCTCGAGGGGGGTAATCAGCCCCAGCATTTT
clone size: .
J gene: TRBJ1-5
D gene: .
V gene: TRBV5-1

CDR3 protein: CASSLYAEAFF
CDR3 DNA: TGTGCCAGCAGCTTGTACGCTGAAGCTTTCTTT
clone size: .
J gene: TRBJ1-1
D gene: .
V gene: TRBV5-4

CDR3 protein: CASSYGGNHSPLHF
CDR3 DNA: TGTGCCAGCAGTTATGGGGGGAATCATTCACCCCTCCACTTT
clone size: .
J gene: TRBJ1-6
D gene: .
V gene: TRBV6-5

CDR3 protein: CASSVLGQGVPGELFF
CDR3 DNA: TGTGCCAGCAGCGTACTCGGACAGGGGGTGCCCGGGGAGCTGTTTTTT
clone size: .
J gene: TRBJ2-2
D gene: TRBD1
V gene: TRBV9

CDR3 protein: CASSKGQALAEQYF
CDR3 DNA: TGTGCCAGTAGTAAGGGACAGGCTCTAGCCGAGCAGTACTTC
clone size: .
J gene: TRBJ2-7
D gene: TRBD1
V gene: TRBV19

CDR3 protein: CSARGWETQYF
CDR3 DNA: TGCAGTGCTAGAGGCTGGGAGACCCAGTACTTC
clone size: once
J gene: TRBJ2-5
D gene: .
V gene: TRBV20-1

CDR3 protein: CASSLQAVRVGYTF
CDR3 DNA: TGTGCCAGCAGCTTACAAGCGGTTCGAGTCGGCTACACCTTC
clone size: .
J gene: TRBJ1-2
D gene: .
V gene: TRBV11-2

CDR3 protein: CASSRTEEGEQYF
CDR3 DNA: TGTGCCAGTAGCCGGACAGAAGAAGGCGAGCAGTACTTC
clone size: .
J gene: TRBJ2-7
D gene: .
V gene: TRBV19

CDR3 protein: CASSIGRQNSPLHF
CDR3 DNA: TGTGCCAGTAGTATTGGCCGACAGAATTCACCCCTCCACTTT
clone size: .
J gene: TRBJ1-6
D gene: .
V gene: TRBV19

CDR3 protein: CASSLIISPLHF
CDR3 DNA: TGTGCCAGCAGCTTAATTATCTCACCCCTCCACTTT
clone size: few
J gene: TRBJ1-6
D gene: .
V gene: TRBV7-3

CDR3 protein: CASSLANRDGYTF
CDR3 DNA: TGTGCCAGCAGCTTGGCCAACAGGGATGGCTACACCTTC
clone size: .
J gene: TRBJ1-2
D gene: .
V gene: TRBV5-6

CDR3 protein: CASSISGRGGQETQYF
CDR3 DNA: TGTGCCAGCAGCATCAGTGGCCGGGGGGGCCAAGAGACCCAGTACTTC
clone size: .
J gene: TRBJ2-5
D gene: TRBD2
V gene: TRBV7-6

CDR3 protein: CASSLELGGRMYTGELFF
CDR3 DNA: TGTGCCAGCAGCTTAGAGTTAGGGGGGCGCATGTACACCGGGGAGCTGTTTTTT
clone size: few
J gene: TRBJ2-2
D gene: .
V gene: TRBV7-2

CDR3 protein: CASSLFPVGNQPQHF
CDR3 DNA: TGTGCCAGCAGTTTATTCCCAGTTGGCAATCAGCCCCAGCATTTT
clone size: .
J gene: TRBJ1-5
D gene: .
V gene: TRBV28

CDR3 protein: CASRRTGLYGYTF
CDR3 DNA: TGTGCCAGCAGACGGACAGGACTCTATGGCTACACCTTC
clone size: .
J gene: TRBJ1-2
D gene: TRBD1
V gene: TRBV6-5

CDR3 protein: CASSHPTRQYEQYF
CDR3 DNA: TGCGCCAGCAGCCACCCCACGCGACAGTACGAGCAGTACTTC
clone size: few
J gene: TRBJ2-7
D gene: .
V gene: TRBV4-1

CDR3 protein: CASSEQATGAFDTEAFF
CDR3 DNA: TGTGCCAGCAGTGAACAAGCGACAGGGGCTTTTGACACTGAAGCTTTCTTT
clone size: .
J gene: TRBJ1-1
D gene: TRBD1
V gene: TRBV6-1

CDR3 protein: CASSVGEDTQYF
CDR3 DNA: TGTGCCAGCAGCGTTGGGGAAGATACGCAGTATTTT
clone size: .
J gene: TRBJ2-3
D gene: .
V gene: TRBV9

CDR3 protein: CASRPGTSYGYTF
CDR3 DNA: TGTGCCAGCAGACCCGGGACTTCCTATGGCTACACCTTC
clone size: .
J gene: TRBJ1-2
D gene: .
V gene: TRBV28

CDR3 protein: CASSGDGEKLFF
CDR3 DNA: TGTGCCAGCAGTGGGGACGGAGAAAAACTGTTTTTT
clone size: few
J gene: TRBJ1-4
D gene: .
V gene: TRBV2

CDR3 protein: CASSLIMRQGGFSEQFF
CDR3 DNA: TGTGCCAGCAGCTTAATCATGAGACAGGGTGGCTTCAGTGAGCAGTTCTTC
clone size: .
J gene: TRBJ2-1
D gene: TRBD1
V gene: TRBV5-6

CDR3 protein: CASSQGRWSLYEQYF
CDR3 DNA: TGTGCCAGCAGCCAAGGCCGGTGGAGCCTCTACGAGCAGTACTTC
clone size: few
J gene: TRBJ2-7
D gene: .
V gene: TRBV14

CDR3 protein: CARNPGQGNTEAFF
CDR3 DNA: TGTGCCCGCAACCCGGGACAGGGGAACACTGAAGCTTTCTTT
clone size: .
J gene: TRBJ1-1
D gene: TRBD1
V gene: TRBV30

CDR3 protein: CASSLGGSRGGTDTQYF
CDR3 DNA: TGTGCCAGCAGCTTAGGAGGATCGAGGGGGGGCACAGATACGCAGTATTTT
clone size: .
J gene: TRBJ2-3
D gene: .
V gene: TRBV11-1

CDR3 protein: CASSLRGEETQYF
CDR3 DNA: TGTGCCAGCAGCTTGAGAGGTGAAGAGACCCAGTACTTC
clone size: few
J gene: TRBJ2-5
D gene: .
V gene: TRBV5-4

CDR3 protein: CASSLIGGANTGELFF
CDR3 DNA: TGTGCCAGCAGCTTGATCGGGGGGGCGAACACCGGGGAGCTGTTTTTT
clone size: .
J gene: TRBJ2-2
D gene: TRBD2
V gene: TRBV5-6

CDR3 protein: CASSRGTGDKQETQYF
CDR3 DNA: TGCGCCAGCAGCCGCGGGACAGGGGATAAACAAGAGACCCAGTACTTC
clone size: .
J gene: TRBJ2-5
D gene: TRBD1
V gene: TRBV5-1

CDR3 protein: CASSFGLGRRDTQYF
CDR3 DNA: TGTGCCAGCAGTTTCGGACTAGGACGCAGGGATACGCAGTATTTT
clone size: .
J gene: TRBJ2-3
D gene: TRBD2
V gene: TRBV27

CDR3 protein: CASSVRYEAFF
CDR3 DNA: TGTGCCAGCAGCGTGAGGTATGAAGCTTTCTTT
clone size: .
J gene: TRBJ1-1
D gene: .
V gene: TRBV5-6

CDR3 protein: CSVEKAGGNEQFF
CDR3 DNA: TGCAGCGTTGAGAAAGCGGGGGGGAATGAGCAGTTCTTC
clone size: once
J gene: TRBJ2-1
D gene: TRBD2
V gene: TRBV29-1

CDR3 protein: CASRVGQGSGQPQHF
CDR3 DNA: TGTGCCAGCAGGGTCGGACAGGGGTCAGGTCAGCCCCAGCATTTT
clone size: .
J gene: TRBJ1-5
D gene: TRBD1
V gene: TRBV2

CDR3 protein: CASSSTGVEEQYF
CDR3 DNA: TGTGCCAGCAGCTCGACAGGGGTCGAGGAGCAGTACTTC
clone size: .
J gene: TRBJ2-7
D gene: TRBD1
V gene: TRBV9

CDR3 protein: CASSYTGTANTGELFF
CDR3 DNA: TGTGCCAGCAGCTATACCGGGACAGCCAACACCGGGGAGCTGTTTTTT
clone size: .
J gene: TRBJ2-2
D gene: TRBD1
V gene: TRBV9

CDR3 protein: CAFRPRGGDEKLFF
CDR3 DNA: TGTGCCTTCCGACCACGGGGAGGGGATGAAAAACTGTTTTTT
clone size: .
J gene: TRBJ1-4
D gene: .
V gene: TRBV30

CDR3 protein: CASSESPNYGYTF
CDR3 DNA: TGTGCCAGCAGTGAGTCCCCTAACTATGGCTACACCTTC
clone size: .
J gene: TRBJ1-2
D gene: .
V gene: TRBV2

CDR3 protein: CATSRDDISGEDSYEQYF
CDR3 DNA: TGTGCCACCAGCAGAGATGACATTAGCGGGGAGGATTCCTACGAGCAGTACTTC
clone size: medium-sized
J gene: TRBJ2-7
D gene: TRBD2
V gene: TRBV15

CDR3 protein: CASSQLPGQGNSPLHF
CDR3 DNA: TGCGCCAGCAGCCAATTACCGGGACAGGGTAATTCACCCCTCCACTTT
clone size: once
J gene: TRBJ1-6
D gene: TRBD1
V gene: TRBV4-3

CDR3 protein: CASSPQYGTAHF
CDR3 DNA: TGTGCCAGCAGCCCACAATACGGGACAGCCCACTTT
clone size: few
J gene: TRBJ1-4
D gene: TRBD1
V gene: TRBV5-6

CDR3 protein: CASSFSGTNTEAFF
CDR3 DNA: TGTGCCAGCAGTTTTTCAGGGACAAACACTGAAGCTTTCTTT
clone size: once
J gene: TRBJ1-1
D gene: .
V gene: TRBV6-5

CDR3 protein: CASSTPGTGNYGYTF
CDR3 DNA: TGTGCCAGTAGTACCCCCGGGACAGGGAACTATGGCTACACCTTC
clone size: .
J gene: TRBJ1-2
D gene: TRBD1
V gene: TRBV19

CDR3 protein: CASSLAGDRTDTQYF
CDR3 DNA: TGCGCCAGCAGCTTAGCGGGGGATCGCACAGATACGCAGTATTTT
clone size: .
J gene: TRBJ2-3
D gene: TRBD2
V gene: TRBV5-1

CDR3 protein: CASSVLGLDYTQYF
CDR3 DNA: TGTGCCAGCAGCGTATTGGGACTAGACTATACGCAGTATTTT
clone size: .
J gene: TRBJ2-3
D gene: TRBD2
V gene: TRBV9

CDR3 protein: CASGTSLSETQYF
CDR3 DNA: TGTGCCAGCGGGACTAGCCTATCCGAGACCCAGTACTTC
clone size: once
J gene: TRBJ2-5
D gene: TRBD2
V gene: TRBV7-9

CDR3 protein: CASSPRTTTEAFF
CDR3 DNA: TGTGCCAGCAGCCCCCGAACGACAACTGAAGCTTTCTTT
clone size: .
J gene: TRBJ1-1
D gene: .
V gene: TRBV5-4

CDR3 protein: CASTRTNTGELFF
CDR3 DNA: TGTGCCAGCACACGAACGAACACCGGGGAGCTGTTTTTT
clone size: few
J gene: TRBJ2-2
D gene: .
V gene: TRBV6-1

CDR3 protein: CASSFNSGSQETQYF
CDR3 DNA: TGTGCCAGCAGCTTTAATAGCGGGTCACAAGAGACCCAGTACTTC
clone size: .
J gene: TRBJ2-5
D gene: TRBD2
V gene: TRBV7-2

CDR3 protein: CASSTDAGLYGYTF
CDR3 DNA: TGTGCCAGCAGTACAGATGCGGGACTCTATGGCTACACCTTC
clone size: .
J gene: TRBJ1-2
D gene: .
V gene: TRBV27

CDR3 protein: CASRPPTGNNYTF
CDR3 DNA: TGTGCCAGTCGCCCTCCTACAGGGAATAACTACACCTTC
clone size: .
J gene: TRBJ1-2
D gene: .
V gene: TRBV19

CDR3 protein: CASSLALGLADNEQFF
CDR3 DNA: TGTGCCAGCAGCTTGGCCCTAGGACTAGCGGACAATGAGCAGTTCTTC
clone size: .
J gene: TRBJ2-1
D gene: TRBD2
V gene: TRBV5-6

CDR3 protein: CASSVTPLAGNTIYF
CDR3 DNA: TGTGCCAGCAGTGTGACACCTTTAGCTGGAAACACCATATATTTT
clone size: .
J gene: TRBJ1-3
D gene: .
V gene: TRBV6-1

CDR3 protein: CASNLEALAGNEQFF
CDR3 DNA: TGCGCCAGCAACCTGGAAGCACTAGCGGGCAATGAGCAGTTCTTC
clone size: once
J gene: TRBJ2-1
D gene: TRBD2
V gene: TRBV5-1

CDR3 protein: CASSIGRGSGYTF
CDR3 DNA: TGTGCCAGTAGTATAGGGAGGGGTTCGGGCTACACCTTC
clone size: .
J gene: TRBJ1-2
D gene: .
V gene: TRBV19